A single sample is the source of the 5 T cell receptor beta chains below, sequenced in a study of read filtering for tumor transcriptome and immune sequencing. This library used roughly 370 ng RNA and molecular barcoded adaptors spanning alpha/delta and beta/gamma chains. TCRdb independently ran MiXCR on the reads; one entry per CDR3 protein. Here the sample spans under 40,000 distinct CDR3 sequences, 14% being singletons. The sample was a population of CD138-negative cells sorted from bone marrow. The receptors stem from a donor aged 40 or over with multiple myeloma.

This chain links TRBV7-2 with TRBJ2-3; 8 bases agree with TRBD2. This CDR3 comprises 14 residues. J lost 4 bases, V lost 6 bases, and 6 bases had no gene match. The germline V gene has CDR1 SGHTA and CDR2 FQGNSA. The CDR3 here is CASRGQAGADTQYF. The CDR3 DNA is TGTGCCAGCAGGGGTCAAGCGGGGGCAGATACGCAGTATTTT.

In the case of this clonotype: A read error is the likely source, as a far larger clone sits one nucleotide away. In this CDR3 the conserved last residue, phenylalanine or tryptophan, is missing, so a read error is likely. CDR3 sequence: CASSSIGARLTDTQYL. The CDR3 nucleotides read TGTGCCAGCAGCTCGATCGGAGCCCGACTCACAGATACGCAGTATCTT. V gene TRBV5-5 combines with J gene TRBJ2-3; D is undetermined. The germline CDR1 and CDR2 sequences are SGHKS and YYEKEE (reference sequence). CDR3 length: 16 amino acids. The V and J ends lost 3 bases and 2 bases respectively, with 16 bases between them.

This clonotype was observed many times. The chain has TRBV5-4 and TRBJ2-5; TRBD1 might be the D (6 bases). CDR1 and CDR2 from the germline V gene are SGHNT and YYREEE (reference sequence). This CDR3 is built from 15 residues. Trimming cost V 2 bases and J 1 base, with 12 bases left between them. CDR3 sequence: CASSLSMDSQETQYF. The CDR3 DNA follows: TGTGCCAGCAGCTTATCAATGGACAGCCAAGAGACCCAGTACTTC.

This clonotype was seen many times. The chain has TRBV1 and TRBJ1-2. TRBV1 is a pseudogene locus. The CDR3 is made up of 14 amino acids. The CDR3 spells CTSSQVSQNYGYTF. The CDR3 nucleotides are TGCACCAGCAGCCAAGTCAGCCAGAACTATGGCTACACCTTC.

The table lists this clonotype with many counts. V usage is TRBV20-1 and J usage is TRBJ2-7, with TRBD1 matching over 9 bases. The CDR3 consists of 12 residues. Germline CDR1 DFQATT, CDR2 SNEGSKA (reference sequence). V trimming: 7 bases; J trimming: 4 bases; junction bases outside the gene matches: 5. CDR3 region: CSVPGQGYEQYF. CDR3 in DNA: TGCAGTGTCCCGGGACAGGGATACGAGCAGTACTTC.